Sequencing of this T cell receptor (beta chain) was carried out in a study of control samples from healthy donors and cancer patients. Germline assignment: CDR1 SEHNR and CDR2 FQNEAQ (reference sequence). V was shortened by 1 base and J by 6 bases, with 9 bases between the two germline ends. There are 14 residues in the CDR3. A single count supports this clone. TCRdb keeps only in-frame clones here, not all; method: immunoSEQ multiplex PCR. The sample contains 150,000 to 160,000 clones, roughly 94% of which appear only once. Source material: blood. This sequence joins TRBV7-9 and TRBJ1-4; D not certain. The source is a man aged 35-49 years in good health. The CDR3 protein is CASSLDSAYEKLFF. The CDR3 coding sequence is TGTGCCAGCAGCTTAGACTCGGCTTATGAAAAACTGTTTTTT.